This entry lists 11 T cell receptor beta chains sequenced from one sample in a study of identical twins. TCRdb independently ran MiXCR on the 5' RACE reads; one entry per CDR3 protein. The sample carries some 460,000 distinct CDR3 sequences, over 12% recorded once. This sample also appeared in a second study, on yellow fever vaccine responses in identical twins.

The sample comprised CD4+ T cells sorted from blood. The receptor set was obtained from a woman aged 18-35 years in good health.

This clonotype appeared a few times. V and J are TRBV6-6 and TRBJ1-4; D is ambiguous. Trimming cost V 2 bases and J 8 bases, with 6 bases left between them. The germline CDR1 and CDR2 sequences are MNHNY and SVGAGI (reference sequence). The CDR3 consists of 12 residues. CDR3 residues: CASSYGREKLFF. The CDR3 DNA sequence: TGTGCCAGCAGTTACGGGAGAGAAAAACTGTTTTTT.

This clonotype was seen repeatedly, ten times or more. The genes are TRBV20-1 and TRBJ2-3; D possibly corresponds to TRBD1 (5 bases). CDR1 and CDR2 (germline): DFQATT, SNEGSKA (reference sequence). The CDR3 is made up of 17 amino acids. V lost 0 bases and J lost 4, with 20 bases in between. This chain's CDR3 is CSARDLLQASGPDTQYF. The CDR3 bases are TGCAGTGCTAGAGATCTCTTACAGGCCTCTGGCCCAGATACGCAGTATTTT.

The gene calls are TRBV27 and TRBJ2-7; 10 bases line up with TRBD2. Trimming removed 6 bases from V and 4 bases from J; junction bases left unmatched: 9. The CDR3 length is 15 residues. CDR1 and CDR2 from the germline V gene are MNHEY and SMNVEV (reference sequence). For the CDR3, the DNA is TGTGCCAGCAGCCCACGAGCGGGAGGGAGGTACGAGCAGTACTTC. Translation gives CASSPRAGGRYEQYF.

This clonotype was counted a few times. V and J are TRBV6-5 and TRBJ2-7; 9 bases agree with TRBD1. This CDR3 contains 15 residues. V shed 2 bases, J shed 3 bases, and the junction held 5 bases outside the gene matches. Germline CDR1 reads MNHEY; CDR2 reads SVGAGI. Here the CDR3 reads CASSYQGQGLYEQYF. The CDR3 DNA follows: TGTGCCAGCAGTTACCAGGGACAGGGCCTCTACGAGCAGTACTTC.

The chain employs TRBV7-9 and TRBJ1-1, with a tentative D call TRBD1 (5 bases). CDR3 length: 15 amino acids. Trimming pared 1 base from V and 3 bases from J, leaving 12 bases between. Germline loops: CDR1 SEHNR, CDR2 FQNEAQ (reference sequence). CDR3 coding DNA: TGTGCCAGCAGCTTAGGGGGACCGCGGTACACTGAAGCTTTCTTT. It translates to CASSLGGPRYTEAFF.

This clonotype appeared a few times. This sequence joins TRBV7-2 and TRBJ2-7; no clear D. The CDR3 runs 14 residues. Per germline, CDR1 SGHTA and CDR2 FQGNSA. Trimming removed 5 bases at V and 5 bases at J, with 16 bases between. The CDR3 DNA reads as TGTGCCAGCAGCCCCCGGGTCAGCGAAAACGAGCAGTACTTC. Translation: CASSPRVSENEQYF.

The table lists this clonotype with a few counts. The gene calls are TRBV6-1 and TRBJ1-2; 7 bases agree with TRBD1. With 6 bases clipped from V and 9 bases from J, the junction kept 7 bases outside the gene matches. Germline CDR1 reads MNHNS; CDR2 reads SASEGT. The CDR3 totals 12 residues. CDR3 in DNA: TGTGCCAGCAGCGACAGGGTTTCACGCTACACCTTC. Encoded protein: CASSDRVSRYTF.

This chain joins TRBV5-1 and TRBJ1-2; D ambiguous. Deletions cut 2 bases from V and 7 bases from J, with 6 bases between. Germline V CDR1 and CDR2: SGHRS, YFSETQ. The CDR3 runs 11 residues. CDR3 DNA: TGCGCCAGCAGCTTAACCAGTGGCTACACCTTC. Its translation is CASSLTSGYTF. The whole variable domain, filled in from reference TRBV5-1 and TRBJ1-2, reads KAGVTQTPRYLIKTRGQQVTLSCSPISGHRSVSWYQQTPGQGLQFLFEYFSETQRNKGNFPGRFSGRQFSNSRSEMNVSTLELGDSALYLCASSLTSGYTFGSGTRLTVV.

This clonotype was counted only a few times. The J gene is TRBJ2-5, the V gene TRBV29-1; D is undetermined. Trimming took off 5 bases at V and 5 bases at J, with 9 bases between the two ends. CDR3 size: 11 residues. Germline assignment: CDR1 SQVTM and CDR2 ANQGSEA. The CDR3 loop is CSVRVVETQYF. Written as DNA, the CDR3 is TGCAGCGTTCGCGTCGTGGAGACCCAGTACTTC.

V gene TRBV4-1 combines with J gene TRBJ2-2; 14 nucleotides line up with TRBD2. The germline V gene has CDR1 MGHRA and CDR2 YSYEKL. The CDR3 totals 21 residues. With 4 bases clipped from V and 4 bases from J, the junction kept 17 bases outside the gene matches. The CDR3 protein is CASSPGYRTSGRLSGTGELFF. CDR3 nucleotides: TGCGCCAGCAGCCCAGGTTATCGGACTAGCGGGAGGTTGTCGGGCACCGGGGAGCTGTTTTTT.

This clonotype was counted ten times or more. This rearrangement joins TRBV29-1 to TRBJ2-7; 12 bases map to TRBD1. The V segment lost 5 bases and the J segment 4 bases; nucleotides outside the gene matches: 6. The CDR3 is 14 amino acids. Germline V gene lookup returns CDR1 SQVTM and CDR2 ANQGSEA. The CDR3 is CSVSGGQGAYEQYF. DNA for the CDR3: TGCAGCGTTAGCGGGGGACAGGGGGCTTACGAGCAGTACTTC.